This T cell receptor beta chain was retrieved from a study of CD8 T cells in ankylosing spondylitis. This clonotype was picked up many times. V lost 4 bases to trimming and J lost 1 base, with 7 bases between them. Germline lookup yields CDR1 MNHEY and CDR2 SVGEGT. The CDR3 contains 13 residues. TCRdb itself ran the 5' RACE reads through MiXCR, one entry per CDR3 protein. The sample has tens of thousands of distinct CDR3 sequences; 4.5% to 6% are singletons. The sequence was collected from a male donor with ankylosing spondylitis or in good health (not recorded which). V is TRBV6-2 or TRBV6-3 and J is TRBJ1-1; D is perhaps TRBD1 (5 bases). Sequenced: blood, either unsorted or a sorted T cell fraction (not recorded which). For the CDR3, the DNA is TGTGCCAGCAGTTCACAGGAGAACACTGAAGCTTTCTTT. Translation: CASSSQENTEAFF.